The next 21 T cell receptor beta chains were all read from a single sample in a study of cytomegalovirus exposure and HLA in healthy donors. The primer mix had 60 Vbeta and 13 Jbeta primers. Clones were read by immunoSEQ multiplex PCR, and TCRdb kept only the in-frame ones, dropping some. The table lists around 170,000 clones, roughly 70% of them singletons. The sequenced sample was PBMCs. These receptors were obtained from a girl aged 10 to 17 in good health and CMV-seronegative.

V is TRBV9 and J is TRBJ2-7, with TRBD2 as a possible D gene (6 bases). Trimming removed 0 bases from V and 0 bases from J, with 13 bases in between. Looked up from germline, CDR1 is SGDLS and CDR2 is YYNGEE. This CDR3 has 16 residues. The CDR3 DNA is TGTGCCAGCAGCGTAGGGACGGGAGCGACCTCCTACGAGCAGTACTTC. Its translation: CASSVGTGATSYEQYF.

The CDR3 region has the DNA TGTGCCAGCAGTGCCGGGACAGGCCCTATGGGGTATGGCTACACCTTC. Its protein is CASSAGTGPMGYGYTF. J is TRBJ1-2 and V is TRBV6-1; TRBD1 aligns across 8 bases. CDR3 length equals 16 residues. CDR1 MNHNS and CDR2 SASEGT come from the germline V gene. The junction had 12 bases not matched to a gene; V was cut back by 4 bases and J by 5 bases.

The chain carries TRBV29-1 and TRBJ1-2; TRBD1 agrees at 9 bases. The J segment lost 7 bases and the V segment lost 3 bases, leaving 6 bases of the junction unmatched. CDR1 is SQVTM and CDR2 is ANQGSEA in the germline V gene. This CDR3 has 13 residues. CDR3 sequence: CSVDGQGQGGYTF. The DNA of the CDR3 is TGCAGCGTTGACGGCCAGGGACAGGGTGGCTACACCTTC.

The V and J genes are TRBV6-6 and TRBJ2-3; TRBD2 aligns across 8 bases. The CDR3 totals 14 residues. Germline trimming cut 2 bases from V and 5 bases from J; bases unmatched to any gene: 3. CDR1 is MNHNY, CDR2 SVGAGI, per germline (reference sequence). In DNA, the CDR3 is TGTGCCAGCAGTTACGCGGGGGGCGTAGATACGCAGTATTTT. Amino acids: CASSYAGGVDTQYF.

A single count supports this clone. The chain carries TRBV29-1 and TRBJ2-1; D not resolved. Trimming removed 1 base from V and 2 bases from J, with 12 bases in between. CDR1 and CDR2 (germline): SQVTM, ANQGSEA. The CDR3 sequence is 15 residues long. CDR3 sequence: CSVEVGDSAYNEQFF. The CDR3, as DNA: TGCAGCGTTGAAGTCGGTGACTCAGCCTACAATGAGCAGTTCTTC.

This chain uses TRBV5-4 with TRBJ2-1; the match to TRBD2 covers 16 bases. V trimming: 4 bases; J trimming: 1 base; junction bases outside the gene matches: 2. CDR1 is SGHNT, CDR2 YYREEE, per germline (reference sequence). This CDR3 is built from 17 residues. In nucleotides, the CDR3 is TGTGCCAGCAGCCCGGGACTAGCGGGGGGGTCCTACAATGAGCAGTTCTTC. Translated: CASSPGLAGGSYNEQFF.

The V call is TRBV5-6, the J call TRBJ1-3; D remains ambiguous. CDR1 and CDR2 from the germline V gene are SGHDT and YYEEEE. The CDR3 contains 16 residues. The V and J ends lost 2 bases and 2 bases respectively, with 14 bases between them. The chain's CDR3 is CASSFAGTDPGNTIYF. DNA for the CDR3: TGTGCCAGCAGCTTCGCGGGTACAGACCCTGGAAACACCATATATTTT. The variable domain in full, with the rest retrieved from reference TRBV5-6 and TRBJ1-3, is DAGVTQSPTHLIKTRGQQVTLRCSPKSGHDTVSWYQQALGQGPQFIFQYYEEEERQRGNFPDRFSGHQFPNYSSELNVNALLLGDSALYLCASSFAGTDPGNTIYFGEGSWLTVV.

The rearrangement joins TRBV4-1 to TRBJ2-7; perhaps TRBD2 as D (6 bases). The CDR3 consists of 13 residues. Germline V gene data show CDR1 as MGHRA and CDR2 as YSYEKL. With 0 bases removed from V and 4 bases from J, the gap between germline ends came to 7 bases. The CDR3 nucleotides read TGCGCCAGCAGCCAAGATGGAGGGTACGAGCAGTACTTC. Translated: CASSQDGGYEQYF.

This CDR3 reads CASSLGGGAGEKLFF. CDR3 nucleotide sequence: TGTGCCAGCAGCTTAGGAGGGGGCGCGGGCGAAAAACTGTTTTTT. The chain carries TRBV7-6 and TRBJ1-4; the match to TRBD1 covers 7 bases. Germline V gives CDR1 SGHVS, CDR2 FNYEAQ. J was trimmed by 8 bases and V by 1 base; bases with no gene match: 7. This CDR3 spans 15 amino acids.

The chain combines TRBV4-1 with TRBJ1-2, with D possibly being TRBD1 (6 bases). The CDR3 consists of 15 residues. Trimming left V 0 bases short and J 6 bases short, with 14 bases between. Germline V lookup: CDR1 MGHRA, CDR2 YSYEKL. This CDR3 is CASSQDRGGLDGYTF. CDR3 coding DNA: TGCGCCAGCAGCCAAGATCGCGGGGGGCTAGATGGCTACACCTTC.

In its sample, this clone was seen a few times. This chain uses TRBV5-5 with TRBJ2-5; possibly TRBD2 for D (6 bases). Trimming stripped 4 bases from V and 4 bases from J, with 23 bases between. The V gene's germline CDR1 is SGHKS and CDR2 YYEKEE (reference sequence). The CDR3 runs to 17 residues. The DNA of the CDR3 is TGTGCCAGCAGCCTCACCTGGGTGGTAGCGCGGGGAGAGACCCAGTACTTC. Encoded protein: CASSLTWVVARGETQYF. Together with reference TRBV5-5 and TRBJ2-5, the CDR3 gives the full variable domain: DAGVTQSPTHLIKTRGQQVTLRCSPISGHKSVSWYQQVLGQGPQFIFQYYEKEERGRGNFPDRFSARQFPNYSSELNVNALLLGDSALYLCASSLTWVVARGETQYFGPGTRLLVL.

As to this clone: This same CDR3 is encoded by further DNA sequences in the sample. J is TRBJ1-1 and V is TRBV19; D unclear. Germline assignment: CDR1 LNHDA and CDR2 SQIVND (reference sequence). The CDR3 sequence is 13 residues long. Trimming removed 0 bases at V and 3 bases at J, with 5 bases between. The CDR3 DNA reads TGTGCCAGTAGTATAGATCGGGACACTGAAGCTTTCTTT. This codes for CASSIDRDTEAFF.

The J gene is TRBJ2-3, the V gene TRBV6-1; 7 bases are shared with TRBD2. Per the germline V gene, CDR1 is MNHNS and CDR2 is SASEGT. Unmatched junction bases numbered 8, after V lost 7 bases and J lost 4 bases. There are 14 residues in the CDR3. The CDR3: CASNPSGAADTQYF. CDR3 coding DNA: TGTGCCAGCAATCCCAGCGGGGCCGCAGATACGCAGTATTTT.

V is TRBV7-9 and J is TRBJ2-5, with TRBD1 identical over 9 bases. The CDR3 totals 15 residues. Germline CDR1 and CDR2: SEHNR and FQNEAQ (reference sequence). Trimming took 5 bases from V and 1 from J; bases not matched to a gene: 5. The CDR3 sequence: CASSRPGQGQETQYF. DNA for the CDR3: TGTGCCAGCAGCCGACCGGGACAGGGCCAAGAGACCCAGTACTTC.

The rearrangement uses TRBV6-5 and TRBJ1-2; the D gene is possibly TRBD1 (6 bases). The CDR3 has 13 residues. CDR1 and CDR2 from the germline V gene are MNHEY and SVGAGI. The ends were cut back, 8 bases at V and 4 bases at J, with 14 bases in the middle. CDR3 bases: TGTGCCAGCGCCCCGGACAGCGGCTATGGCTACACCTTC. Its translation is CASAPDSGYGYTF.

The gene calls are TRBV29-1 and TRBJ2-1; 10 nucleotides line up with TRBD1. After removal of 2 bases from V and 7 bases from J, the junction contained 8 bases not matched to a gene. CDR3 length equals 15 residues. Germline V gene sequence: CDR1 SQVTM, CDR2 ANQGSEA. The CDR3 protein is CSVERRDRGMNEQFF. The CDR3 nucleotides are TGCAGCGTTGAACGCCGGGACAGGGGTATGAATGAGCAGTTCTTC.

The chain couples TRBV30 to TRBJ2-2; the D gene is possibly TRBD2 (7 bases). Trimming removed 8 bases from V and 5 bases from J, with 18 bases in between. The CDR3 runs 14 residues. Germline loops: CDR1 GTSNPN, CDR2 SVGIG (reference sequence). The CDR3 loop is CAGTPGGVTGELFF. The CDR3 DNA follows: TGTGCCGGGACCCCGGGGGGCGTTACCGGGGAGCTGTTTTTT.

This chain joins TRBV4-1 and TRBJ1-2; the match to TRBD1 covers 7 bases. This CDR3 has 15 residues. Germline assignment: CDR1 MGHRA and CDR2 YSYEKL. V was pared by 1 base and J by 3 bases, with 5 bases of the junction left unmatched. The DNA of the CDR3 is TGCGCCAGCAGCCAAGGACAGGGCGGGGACTATGGCTACACCTTC. Translated: CASSQGQGGDYGYTF.

The chain uses TRBV21-1 and TRBJ1-1. TRBV21-1 is given as a pseudogene. This CDR3 contains 12 residues. CDR3 in amino acids: CASNTGIPEAFF. Here the CDR3 DNA reads TGTGCCAGCAATACGGGAATACCTGAAGCTTTCTTT.

The rearrangement joins TRBV5-4 to TRBJ2-2; 8 bases agree with TRBD1. This CDR3 is 16 amino acids long. With 4 bases clipped from V and 2 bases from J, the junction kept 7 bases outside the gene matches. Germline lookup yields CDR1 SGHNT and CDR2 YYREEE (reference sequence). The CDR3 sequence: CASSPRQGINTGELFF. DNA of the CDR3: TGTGCCAGCAGCCCGAGACAGGGGATCAACACCGGGGAGCTGTTTTTT.

The chain recombines TRBV7-9 with TRBJ2-5; TRBD1 matches 9 bases. Germline CDR1 and CDR2: SEHNR and FQNEAQ (reference sequence). Trimming took 6 bases from V and 5 from J; bases not matched to a gene: 13. This CDR3 comprises 16 residues. The CDR3 region has the DNA TGTGCCAGCAGTACCAGGGACAGGGATTTTTGGGAGACCCAGTACTTC. It specifies CASSTRDRDFWETQYF.